One and the same sample provided the 26 T cell receptor beta chains below, sequenced in a study of T cell changes during pregnancy in multiple sclerosis. Libraries were prepared by immunoSEQ multiplex PCR; TCRdb keeps only in-frame clonotypes and omits some of them. The table has approximately 40,000 clones, 88% seen once; the top ten hold 1.2%. The input for sequencing was CD4+ T cells from peripheral blood mononuclear cells, taken in the second trimester of pregnancy. All receptors come from a female donor with multiple sclerosis, enrolled in a pregnancy study.

The rearrangement joins TRBV5-1 to TRBJ1-1, with no clear D. The ends were cut back, 1 base at V and 3 bases at J, with 10 bases in the middle. Germline V CDR1 and CDR2: SGHRS, YFSETQ. The CDR3 has 14 residues. Written as DNA, the CDR3 is TGCGCCAGCAGCTTGTTAATAGCAGACACTGAAGCTTTCTTT. As protein: CASSLLIADTEAFF.

The chain joins TRBV14 to TRBJ1-5; D possibly corresponds to TRBD1 (5 bases). CDR3 length equals 14 residues. From germline, CDR1 is SGHDN and CDR2 FVKESK. Deletions cut 1 base from V and 7 bases from J, with 11 bases between. This chain's CDR3 is CASSQGPGPQPQHF. The CDR3 nucleotides read TGTGCCAGCAGCCAAGGGCCAGGGCCACAGCCCCAGCATTTT.

The chain recombines TRBV5-4 with TRBJ2-5, with TRBD1 matching over 10 bases. V gave up 4 bases and J gave up 3 bases; unmatched junction bases: 9. CDR1 and CDR2 from the germline V gene are SGHNT and YYREEE (reference sequence). This CDR3 has 16 residues. The CDR3 here is CASSPEADRGEETQYF. The CDR3 coding sequence is TGTGCCAGCAGCCCCGAAGCGGACAGGGGGGAAGAGACCCAGTACTTC.

V usage is TRBV6-1 and J usage is TRBJ1-5; possible D gene TRBD1, 6 bases. Trimming took off 0 bases at V and 4 bases at J, with 10 bases between the two ends. The CDR3 consists of 15 residues. Germline V gene data show CDR1 as MNHNS and CDR2 as SASEGT. For the CDR3, the DNA is TGTGCCAGCAGTGAAGCAGGGGGAATTAATCAGCCCCAGCATTTT. Amino acid sequence: CASSEAGGINQPQHF.

V gene TRBV6-5 combines with J gene TRBJ2-1; TRBD1 matches 9 bases. Germline assignment: CDR1 MNHEY and CDR2 SVGAGI. V lost 6 bases, J lost 10 bases, and 13 bases stayed unmatched. The CDR3 extends over 15 amino acids. DNA of the CDR3: TGTGCCAGCAGCAACCGGGACAGGGTGACGAGGGAGCAGTTCTTC. Its protein product is CASSNRDRVTREQFF.

The chain joins TRBV7-9 to TRBJ2-1, with a tentative D call TRBD2 (5 bases). Trimming cost V 5 bases and J 9 bases, with 14 bases left between them. CDR1 is SEHNR, CDR2 FQNEAQ, per germline (reference sequence). The CDR3 has 13 residues. The CDR3 region has the DNA TGTGCCAGCAGCCCCCTCCGGGGTAGTGAGCAGTTCTTC. This translates into CASSPLRGSEQFF.

The V and J genes are TRBV4-1 and TRBJ2-1; TRBD2 aligns across 8 bases. CDR1 and CDR2 from the germline V gene are MGHRA and YSYEKL. The CDR3 extends over 17 amino acids. Trimming removed 4 bases from V and 1 base from J; junction bases left unmatched: 9. The CDR3 sequence: CASSPIEVAGSYNEQFF. The CDR3, as DNA: TGCGCCAGCAGCCCGATTGAGGTAGCGGGGTCCTACAATGAGCAGTTCTTC.

This chain uses TRBV19 with TRBJ2-7; 7 bases fit TRBD2. V trimming: 5 bases; J trimming: 2 bases; junction bases outside the gene matches: 6. Germline V lookup: CDR1 LNHDA, CDR2 SQIVND (reference sequence). CDR3 size: 14 residues. CDR3 sequence reads: CASSVKRGTYEQYF. The CDR3 bases are TGTGCCAGTAGTGTTAAGCGGGGCACCTACGAGCAGTACTTC.

The V gene is TRBV4-1, the J gene TRBJ2-1, with 7 bases aligning to TRBD2. CDR3 size: 15 residues. Unmatched junction bases numbered 3, after V lost 1 base and J lost 3 bases. CDR1 is MGHRA and CDR2 is YSYEKL in the germline V gene. CDR3 in DNA: TGCGCCAGCAGCCAAGGTGGACTAGTCTACAATGAGCAGTTCTTC. As protein: CASSQGGLVYNEQFF.

The chain links TRBV5-1 to TRBJ2-2; tentatively, D is TRBD2 (5 bases). The CDR3 has 15 residues. Trimming left V 0 bases short and J 3 bases short, with 9 bases between. Per the germline V gene, CDR1 is SGHRS and CDR2 is YFSETQ. CDR3 nucleotide sequence: TGCGCCAGCAGCTTGGGGCCGGGGTACACCGGGGAGCTGTTTTTT. Its translation is CASSLGPGYTGELFF.

V and J are TRBV5-6 and TRBJ2-3, with D tentatively TRBD2 (6 bases). V dropped 3 bases and J dropped 1 base, with 9 bases sitting between them. CDR1 is SGHDT, CDR2 YYEEEE, per germline. The CDR3 totals 14 residues. The CDR3 spells CASSSPGGTDTQYF. The CDR3 coding sequence is TGTGCCAGCAGCTCACCGGGGGGCACAGATACGCAGTATTTT. The variable domain in full, with the rest retrieved from reference TRBV5-6 and TRBJ2-3, is DAGVTQSPTHLIKTRGQQVTLRCSPKSGHDTVSWYQQALGQGPQFIFQYYEEEERQRGNFPDRFSGHQFPNYSSELNVNALLLGDSALYLCASSSPGGTDTQYFGPGTRLTVL.

This clone has only one observation. The genes are TRBV4-2 and TRBJ2-7, with 11 positions matching TRBD2. The CDR3 is 18 residues long. V gave up 0 bases and J gave up 6 bases; unmatched junction bases: 13. Germline assignment: CDR1 LGHNA and CDR2 YNFKEQ. CDR3 DNA sequence: TGTGCCAGCAGCCAAGAAACTAGCGGGAGTAGAGGAGGGTCCGAGCAGTACTTC. It encodes CASSQETSGSRGGSEQYF.

The chain recombines TRBV5-4 with TRBJ2-5, with D tentatively TRBD1 (6 bases). This CDR3 spans 12 amino acids. The V end lost 2 bases, the J end lost 11 bases, and 13 bases lay between the germline ends. Germline lookup yields CDR1 SGHNT and CDR2 YYREEE (reference sequence). The CDR3 spells CASSFDQGPQYF. The CDR3 nucleotides are TGTGCCAGCAGCTTCGATCAGGGGCCTCAGTACTTC.

V is TRBV6-1 and J is TRBJ2-3; 9 bases match TRBD2. V shed 11 bases and J 1 base; nucleotides not matched to a gene: 4. The CDR3 covers 13 residues. Germline-derived CDR1 and CDR2 are MNHNS and SASEGT. The chain's CDR3 is CAVSSGGTDTQYF. In DNA, the CDR3 is TGTGCCGTTTCTAGCGGGGGCACAGATACGCAGTATTTT.

The genes are TRBV5-1 and TRBJ2-7, with 14 bases matching TRBD2. Germline CDR1 SGHRS, CDR2 YFSETQ. J gave up 2 bases and V 0 bases, and 4 bases lay outside the gene matches. The CDR3 has 17 residues. The DNA for the CDR3 is TGCGCCAGCAGCTTGGTGACTAGCGGGAGGGCCGCCTACGAGCAGTACTTC. This gives the protein CASSLVTSGRAAYEQYF. The variable domain in full, completed from reference TRBV5-1 and TRBJ2-7, reads KAGVTQTPRYLIKTRGQQVTLSCSPISGHRSVSWYQQTPGQGLQFLFEYFSETQRNKGNFPGRFSGRQFSNSRSEMNVSTLELGDSALYLCASSLVTSGRAAYEQYFGPGTRLTVT.

The rearrangement joins TRBV5-6 to TRBJ1-4, with 7 nucleotides matching TRBD1. J lost 2 bases, V lost 1 base, and 5 bases had no gene match. Germline CDR1 SGHDT, CDR2 YYEEEE. The CDR3 runs to 16 residues. CDR3 protein: CASSLQGVATNEKLFF. The CDR3 bases are TGTGCCAGCAGCTTGCAGGGGGTGGCGACTAATGAAAAACTGTTTTTT. The variable domain in full, with the rest retrieved from reference TRBV5-6 and TRBJ1-4, is DAGVTQSPTHLIKTRGQQVTLRCSPKSGHDTVSWYQQALGQGPQFIFQYYEEEERQRGNFPDRFSGHQFPNYSSELNVNALLLGDSALYLCASSLQGVATNEKLFFGSGTQLSVL.

This clone has only one observation. The genes are TRBV19 and TRBJ2-5, with D hard to call. V lost 5 bases, J lost 5 bases, and 6 bases lay in between. The germline V gene encodes CDR1 LNHDA and CDR2 SQIVND (reference sequence). The CDR3 consists of 11 residues. CDR3 sequence (DNA): TGTGCCAGTAGTGAGTCGGAGACCCAGTACTTC. Translation: CASSESETQYF.

The chain is built from TRBV4-1 and TRBJ2-3; TRBD2 agrees at 7 bases. This CDR3 is 15 amino acids long. V was pared by 4 bases and J by 8 bases, with 12 bases of the junction left unmatched. Germline CDR1 and CDR2: MGHRA and YSYEKL. CDR3 nucleotide sequence: TGCGCCAGCAGCCCTATCCTGCGGGAGCCTGGTACGCAGTATTTT. It specifies CASSPILREPGTQYF.

This chain connects TRBV10-3 to TRBJ2-5; maybe TRBD2 (6 bases). The CDR3 contains 13 residues. The V gene lost 6 bases and the J gene lost 0 bases, with 8 bases spanning the gap. Germline V gives CDR1 ENHRY, CDR2 SYGVKD. This CDR3 reads CAISGTYQETQYF. CDR3 coding DNA: TGTGCCATCAGCGGGACTTACCAAGAGACCCAGTACTTC.

This chain connects TRBV6-5 to TRBJ1-2; 8 positions agree with TRBD1. Germline-derived CDR1 and CDR2 are MNHEY and SVGAGI. The J segment lost 2 bases and the V segment lost 6 bases, leaving 8 bases of the junction unmatched. This CDR3 contains 15 residues. CDR3 DNA: TGTGCCAGCAGCCCACAGGGGGGAAGAAACTATGGCTACACCTTC. Protein sequence: CASSPQGGRNYGYTF.

The chain is built from TRBV19 and TRBJ1-3, with D possibly matching TRBD1 (6 bases). The CDR3 loop spans 15 amino acids. V was cut by 7 bases and J by 0 bases, with 13 bases left in between. Germline CDR1 is LNHDA and CDR2 is SQIVND (reference sequence). The CDR3 spells CASTLRTASGNTIYF. Written as DNA, the CDR3 is TGTGCCAGTACTCTTCGGACAGCCTCTGGAAACACCATATATTTT.

This clone is a singleton in its sample. This chain connects TRBV4-2 to TRBJ1-4; a possible D gene is TRBD1 (5 bases). The V gene lost 4 bases and the J gene lost 8 bases, with 20 bases spanning the gap. Germline lookup yields CDR1 LGHNA and CDR2 YNFKEQ. CDR3 length: 16 amino acids. CDR3 nucleotide sequence: TGTGCCAGCAGCCCATTGGGGGAGGGAGGGAGAGAAAAACTGTTTTTT. The encoded protein is CASSPLGEGGREKLFF.

The CDR3 loop reads CASSRRAGTNEKLFF. DNA of the CDR3: TGTGCCAGTAGTAGAAGGGCAGGGACTAATGAAAAACTGTTTTTT. V and J are TRBV19 and TRBJ1-4, with a weak D call TRBD1 (5 bases). Trimming took off 4 bases at V and 2 bases at J, with 11 bases between the two ends. The CDR3 contains 15 residues. The germline V gene encodes CDR1 LNHDA and CDR2 SQIVND (reference sequence). Looking up the rest from reference TRBV19 and TRBJ1-4 gives the full variable domain: DGGITQSPKYLFRKEGQNVTLSCEQNLNHDAMYWYRQDPGQGLRLIYYSQIVNDFQKGDIAEGYSVSREKKESFPLTVTSAQKNPTAFYLCASSRRAGTNEKLFFGSGTQLSVL.

V is TRBV6-6 and J is TRBJ2-2; tentative D call: TRBD1 (6 bases). Trimming left V 5 bases short and J 3 bases short, with 10 bases between. This CDR3 spans 14 amino acids. CDR1 MNHNY and CDR2 SVGAGI come from the germline V gene (reference sequence). In DNA, the CDR3 is TGTGCCAGCAGTGCCCAGGGGTACACCGGGGAGCTGTTTTTT. Amino acids: CASSAQGYTGELFF.

The V and J genes are TRBV7-2 and TRBJ1-4, with D possibly being TRBD1 (5 bases). Trimming took 1 base from V and 3 from J, leaving 12 bases between them. Germline V gene sequence: CDR1 SGHTA, CDR2 FQGNSA. The CDR3 runs to 16 residues. This chain's CDR3 is CASSLVSSGPNEKLFF. CDR3 nucleotide sequence: TGTGCCAGCAGCTTAGTCTCGTCAGGGCCTAATGAAAAACTGTTTTTT.

The rearrangement links TRBV28 to TRBJ2-7; TRBD1 agrees at 9 bases. The J segment lost 3 bases and the V segment lost 3 bases, leaving 6 bases of the junction unmatched. The CDR3 runs to 15 residues. Germline V CDR1 and CDR2: MDHEN, SYDVKM. CDR3 DNA: TGTGCCAGCAGTTTGCTAGGGACAGGGAACTACGAGCAGTACTTC. This codes for CASSLLGTGNYEQYF.